The 14 T cell receptor beta chains in this list originate from one sample, sequenced in a study of cytomegalovirus exposure and HLA in healthy donors (dated by TCRdb to 2016 to 2017). Library generation was performed with the immunoSEQ multiplex PCR assay. The multiplex PCR relied on a mix of 60 forward primers for TCR Vbeta segments and 13 reverse primers for TCR Jbeta segments. TCRdb took this table from immuneACCESS and kept in-frame rearrangements with V and J called. Such tables lack part of the clones; where checked against another copy, unresolved V genes explain under half of the gap, and the rest is unexplained. The sample includes over 100,000 clones, with approximately 80% observed a single time. More than 4% of the sample is taken by the ten largest. Material: PBMCs. The source is a male donor in good health and CMV-seropositive.

The chain recombines TRBV6-5 with TRBJ2-3, with 8 bases lining up with TRBD2. Looked up from germline, CDR1 is MNHEY and CDR2 is SVGAGI. The V segment lost 2 bases and the J segment 3 bases; nucleotides outside the gene matches: 7. CDR3 length: 16 residues. The CDR3 sequence: CASSYRSGIGTDTQYF. The CDR3 coding sequence is TGTGCCAGCAGTTACCGTAGCGGGATCGGAACAGATACGCAGTATTTT.

The J gene is TRBJ2-5, the V gene TRBV29-1; D not certain. The CDR3 loop spans 13 amino acids. The germline V gene has CDR1 SQVTM and CDR2 ANQGSEA. The ends were cut back, 2 bases at V and 4 bases at J, with 11 bases in the middle. The CDR3 reads CSVERQGGETQYF. In nucleotides, the CDR3 is TGCAGCGTTGAACGGCAAGGCGGAGAGACCCAGTACTTC. The full variable domain, with the rest looked up from reference TRBV29-1 and TRBJ2-5, is SAVISQKPSRDICQRGTSLTIQCQVDSQVTMMFWYRQQPGQSLTLIATANQGSEATYESGFVIDKFPISRPNLTFSTLTVSNMSPEDSSIYLCSVERQGGETQYFGPGTRLLVL.

This clone has a handful of counts. J is TRBJ1-2 and V is TRBV28; D perhaps matches TRBD1 (5 bases). The CDR3 length is 12 residues. Germline-derived CDR1 and CDR2 are MDHEN and SYDVKM. Trimming stripped 5 bases from V and 9 bases from J, with 13 bases between. DNA of the CDR3: TGTGCCAGCAGTCCCCGACAGTGGAGCTACACCTTC. Amino acid sequence: CASSPRQWSYTF.

The chain joins TRBV27 to TRBJ2-1; tentatively, D is TRBD2 (5 bases). The CDR3 spans 14 residues. The germline V and J ends were trimmed by 5 bases and 6 bases, with 14 bases remaining between them. CDR1 MNHEY and CDR2 SMNVEV come from the germline V gene (reference sequence). The CDR3 DNA sequence: TGTGCCAGCAGTAAACTAGTATATGGCAATGAGCAGTTCTTC. It is translated as CASSKLVYGNEQFF.

This chain connects TRBV5-1 to TRBJ2-1; 7 bases line up with TRBD2. The CDR3 length is 15 residues. Trimming took 0 bases from V and 8 from J; bases not matched to a gene: 8. The V gene's germline CDR1 is SGHRS and CDR2 YFSETQ. The CDR3: CASSLEWGGADEQFF. The CDR3 DNA follows: TGCGCCAGCAGCTTGGAATGGGGGGGAGCGGATGAGCAGTTCTTC.

The chain recombines TRBV27 with TRBJ2-1, with 9 bases aligning to TRBD2. The CDR3 spans 18 residues. The germline V gene has CDR1 MNHEY and CDR2 SMNVEV (reference sequence). J gave up 7 bases and V 2 bases, and 15 bases lay outside the gene matches. Here the CDR3 DNA reads TGTGCCAGCAGTTTAAGGTGGTCCGGGACTAGCAGGAAAAATGAGCAGTTCTTC. Protein product: CASSLRWSGTSRKNEQFF.

This chain links TRBV28 with TRBJ2-1; 7 bases match TRBD2. Germline V gives CDR1 MDHEN, CDR2 SYDVKM. V was clipped by 8 bases and J by 4 bases; unmatched bases: 5. The CDR3 has 13 residues. For the CDR3, the DNA is TGTGCCAGCGGCGGGAGTGAGTACAATGAGCAGTTCTTC. Residues: CASGGSEYNEQFF.

The chain employs TRBV6-1 and TRBJ2-1; D is perhaps TRBD1 (7 bases). V was shortened by 0 bases and J by 8 bases, with 17 bases between the two germline ends. The CDR3 extends over 16 amino acids. Germline V gene lookup returns CDR1 MNHNS and CDR2 SASEGT. The CDR3 is CASSEAAGGGFDEQFF. The CDR3 region has the DNA TGTGCCAGCAGTGAAGCGGCAGGGGGAGGATTTGATGAGCAGTTCTTC.

V usage is TRBV7-2 and J usage is TRBJ2-5; 7 nucleotides agree with TRBD2. The germline V gene encodes CDR1 SGHTA and CDR2 FQGNSA. CDR3 length: 14 amino acids. Trimming took 5 bases from V and 7 from J; bases not matched to a gene: 10. The CDR3 sequence: CASSVRTSFVTQYF. The CDR3 region has the DNA TGTGCCAGCAGCGTGCGGACTAGTTTTGTGACCCAGTACTTC.

The rearrangement joins TRBV9 to TRBJ2-2; 8 bases align to TRBD2. Per the germline V gene, CDR1 is SGDLS and CDR2 is YYNGEE. Trimming removed 3 bases from V and 7 bases from J; junction bases left unmatched: 8. The CDR3 is 15 amino acids. The CDR3 sequence is CASSALGGGIGELFF. CDR3 in DNA: TGTGCCAGCAGCGCCCTCGGGGGGGGGATCGGGGAGCTGTTTTTT.

This chain connects TRBV9 to TRBJ1-1, with 7 bases identical to TRBD1. V shed 3 bases and J 9 bases; nucleotides not matched to a gene: 17. CDR1 and CDR2 from the germline V gene are SGDLS and YYNGEE. The CDR3 has 16 residues. This chain's CDR3 is CASSGERQGIPVKAFF. The CDR3 DNA reads as TGTGCCAGCAGCGGAGAAAGACAGGGCATTCCGGTAAAAGCTTTCTTT.

This rearrangement joins TRBV7-8 to TRBJ1-5, with no clear D. V was pared by 1 base and J by 6 bases, with 10 bases between. The CDR3 extends over 14 amino acids. Germline V gene lookup returns CDR1 SGHVS and CDR2 FQNEAQ. CDR3 nucleotides: TGTGCCAGCAGCTTAGTAGGACTCGGTCAGCCCCAGCATTTT. Encoded protein: CASSLVGLGQPQHF.

J is TRBJ2-7 and V is TRBV28, with a tentative D call TRBD1 (5 bases). This CDR3 has 12 residues. Trimming cost V 3 bases and J 3 bases, with 6 bases left between them. The V gene's germline CDR1 is MDHEN and CDR2 SYDVKM. The DNA of the CDR3 is TGTGCCAGCAGTTTTACAGGCTACGAGCAGTACTTC. Translated, it gives CASSFTGYEQYF.

V is TRBV6-5 and J is TRBJ2-7; D might be TRBD2 (7 bases). V was shortened by 3 bases and J by 6 bases, with 12 bases between the two germline ends. CDR3 length: 13 residues. Germline V CDR1 and CDR2: MNHEY, SVGAGI. The CDR3 spells CASSYGRGGEQYF. CDR3 nucleotides: TGTGCCAGCAGTTATGGGAGGGGGGGCGAGCAGTACTTC.